These 26 T cell receptor beta chains were sequenced from one sample in a study of immune characterization of retroperitoneal liposarcoma. TCRdb analysed the PCR reads with MiXCR anew, one entry per CDR3 protein. This sample has about 7,600 distinct CDR3 sequences, with about 46% found just once. The sequenced material came from tumor tissue. The receptors derive from a male donor with retroperitoneal liposarcoma.

This clonotype was recorded a few times. The rearrangement uses TRBV6-1 and TRBJ1-6; D possibly corresponds to TRBD1 (6 bases). The germline V gene encodes CDR1 MNHNS and CDR2 SASEGT. The CDR3 totals 13 residues. V lost 7 bases and J 8 bases, leaving 12 bases between the germline ends. This chain's CDR3 is CASTRQVDSPLHF. CDR3 sequence (DNA): TGTGCCAGCACTCGACAGGTGGATTCACCCCTCCACTTT.

J is TRBJ2-1 and V is TRBV7-2; 13 nucleotides match TRBD2. This CDR3 is built from 15 residues. With 1 base clipped from V and 6 bases from J, the junction kept 0 bases outside the gene matches. Germline lookup yields CDR1 SGHTA and CDR2 FQGNSA. CDR3 residues: CASSLGTSGGNEQFF. The DNA for the CDR3 is TGTGCCAGCAGCTTAGGGACTAGCGGGGGCAATGAGCAGTTCTTC. Full variable domain (rest looked up from reference TRBV7-2 and TRBJ2-1): GAGVSQSPSNKVTEKGKDVELRCDPISGHTALYWYRQSLGQGLEFLIYFQGNSAPDKSGLPSDRFSAERTGGSVSTLTIQRTQQEDSAVYLCASSLGTSGGNEQFFGPGTRLTVL.

This chain links TRBV6-6 with TRBJ2-1; TRBD2 agrees at 11 bases. The CDR3 covers 16 residues. After removal of 5 bases from V and 7 bases from J, the junction contained 10 bases not matched to a gene. Germline CDR1 and CDR2: MNHNY and SVGAGI (reference sequence). CDR3 protein: CASSPQLAGDWNEQFF. CDR3 DNA sequence: TGTGCCAGCAGTCCCCAACTAGCGGGAGATTGGAATGAGCAGTTCTTC.

The chain couples TRBV6-1 to TRBJ2-1; 11 bases match TRBD2. The closer fit of TRBJ2-7 to the DNA end suggests the J call may be wrong. This CDR3 is built from 15 residues. Germline V gives CDR1 MNHNS, CDR2 SASEGT. The CDR3 DNA is TGTGCCAGCAGTGAAACTAGCGGGGGTTACAATGAGCAGTACTTC. Amino acid sequence: CASSETSGGYNEQYF.

The table lists this clonotype with a few counts. V gene TRBV6-1 combines with J gene TRBJ2-1; D not certain. The CDR3 is 11 amino acids. V was cut by 8 bases and J by 10 bases, with 12 bases left in between. From germline, CDR1 is MNHNS and CDR2 SASEGT. CDR3: CASSVVYEQFF. The CDR3 DNA reads as TGTGCCAGCTCAGTAGTCTACGAGCAGTTCTTC.

This clonotype appeared a single time. This chain uses TRBV11-2 with TRBJ2-5, with 8 positions matching TRBD1. This CDR3 is 14 amino acids long. Per the germline V gene, CDR1 is SGHAT and CDR2 is FQNNGV. Germline trimming cut 5 bases from V and 11 bases from J; bases unmatched to any gene: 13. The CDR3 region is CASSPWTGNNEQYF. CDR3 DNA sequence: TGTGCCAGCAGCCCTTGGACAGGGAACAATGAGCAGTACTTC.

The chain joins TRBV7-2 to TRBJ2-3, with D perhaps matching TRBD2 (5 bases). This CDR3 is built from 12 residues. The V gene's germline CDR1 is SGHTA and CDR2 FQGNSA. V lost 3 bases and J 8 bases, leaving 9 bases between the germline ends. The CDR3 DNA is TGTGCCAGCAGCTTCATAGAGGGTACGCAGTATTTT. Its translation is CASSFIEGTQYF.

DNA for the CDR3: TGTGCCAGCAGTTTCCTAGCGGGAGGACAAGAGACCCAGTTCTTC. Translation: CASSFLAGGQETQFF. This chain links TRBV11-3 with TRBJ2-1; 11 positions match TRBD2. The V gene end was trimmed by 6 bases and the J gene end by 13 bases; junction bases not matched to a gene: 14. CDR1 and CDR2 (germline): SGHNT, YENEEA. The CDR3 extends over 15 amino acids. Full variable domain (remainder filled in from reference TRBV11-3 and TRBJ2-1): EAGVVQSPRYKIIEKKQPVAFWCNPISGHNTLYWYLQNLGQGPELLIRYENEEAVDDSQLPKDRFSAERLKGVDSTLKIQPAELGDSAVYLCASSFLAGGQETQFFGPGTRLTVL.

This clonotype was counted a single time. The chain has TRBV6-1 and TRBJ2-1; 9 nucleotides agree with TRBD2. The DNA matches TRBJ2-7 better at its end, which makes the J call doubtful. Germline-derived CDR1 and CDR2 are MNHNS and SASEGT. The length of the CDR3 is 19 residues. The CDR3 sequence is CASRSGPSGMLGGPYEQYF. Written as DNA, the CDR3 is TGTGCCAGCAGGTCGGGCCCTAGCGGGATGTTAGGCGGACCCTACGAGCAGTACTTC.

The CDR3 region has the DNA TGCGCCAGCAGCCAAGGTCAGAAGGAAGCTTTCTTT. As protein: CASSQGQKEAFF. The chain uses TRBV4-3 and TRBJ1-1; no firm D call. V was pared by 1 base and J by 8 bases, with 8 bases between. The CDR3 is 12 residues long. Germline lookup yields CDR1 LGHNA and CDR2 YSLEER.

The table lists this clonotype with many counts. The chain has TRBV7-2 and TRBJ2-5; 9 bases are shared with TRBD2. The germline CDR1 and CDR2 sequences are SGHTA and FQGNSA. This CDR3 spans 14 amino acids. V trimming: 5 bases; J trimming: 11 bases; junction bases outside the gene matches: 12. The CDR3 region is CASSRTSDHNEQYF. CDR3 nucleotides: TGTGCCAGCAGCCGGACTAGCGACCACAATGAGCAGTACTTC. Together with reference TRBV7-2 and TRBJ2-5, the CDR3 gives the full variable domain: GAGVSQSPSNKVTEKGKDVELRCDPISGHTALYWYRQSLGQGLEFLIYFQGNSAPDKSGLPSDRFSAERTGGSVSTLTIQRTQQEDSAVYLCASSRTSDHNEQYFGPGTRLLVL.

This clonotype is termed medium-sized. The V call is TRBV7-2, the J call TRBJ2-1; 13 bases are shared with TRBD2. Germline assignment: CDR1 SGHTA and CDR2 FQGNSA. The CDR3 is made up of 17 amino acids. J lost 7 bases, V lost 3 bases, and 9 bases had no gene match. The CDR3 nucleotides are TGTGCCAGCAGCTTTGCCGGGACTAGCGGGATCGTTAATGAGCAGTTCTTC. Translated, it gives CASSFAGTSGIVNEQFF.

This clonotype was seen repeatedly, ten times or more. The chain couples TRBV6-1 to TRBJ1-6; D is unresolved. CDR1 and CDR2 from the germline V gene are MNHNS and SASEGT. The CDR3 totals 14 residues. The ends were cut back, 7 bases at V and 2 bases at J, with 9 bases in the middle. In DNA, the CDR3 is TGTGCCAGCAACTCCGGGCCCTATAATTCACCCCTCCACTTT. Protein: CASNSGPYNSPLHF.

This clonotype was counted between two and nine times. This chain links TRBV6-8 with TRBJ2-7, with a possible D match to TRBD2 (5 bases). Germline-derived CDR1 and CDR2 are MNHGY and SAAAGT. V was shortened by 5 bases and J by 3 bases, with 20 bases between the two germline ends. The CDR3 has 16 residues. CDR3 nucleotide sequence: TGTGCCAGCAGTGCGGAGCGGCCGTGGTTCGACTACGAGCAGTACGTC. Translated, it gives CASSAERPWFDYEQYV.

This clonotype showed up just a few times. The CDR3 loop is CASSSRETQYF. CDR3 DNA: TGTGCCAGCAGTAGCCGGGAGACCCAGTACTTC. The chain joins TRBV6-1 to TRBJ2-5; no definite D call. Germline CDR1 reads MNHNS; CDR2 reads SASEGT. There are 11 residues in the CDR3. V lost 5 bases, J lost 5 bases, and 6 bases lay in between.

V is TRBV28 and J is TRBJ2-1; D possibly corresponds to TRBD2 (6 bases). V was shortened by 6 bases and J by 5 bases, with 17 bases between the two germline ends. This CDR3 spans 15 amino acids. Germline V gene sequence: CDR1 MDHEN, CDR2 SYDVKM. The CDR3 sequence: CASRGGGDGHNEQFF. Here the CDR3 DNA reads TGTGCCAGCAGGGGGGGTGGGGACGGCCACAATGAGCAGTTCTTC.

The rearrangement uses TRBV6-1 and TRBJ2-5; maybe TRBD2 (6 bases). This CDR3 has 15 amino acids. The germline V and J ends were trimmed by 2 bases and 1 base, with 11 bases remaining between them. The V gene's germline CDR1 is MNHNS and CDR2 SASEGT. The CDR3 sequence is CASSEMLGGQETQYF. CDR3 nucleotides: TGTGCCAGCAGTGAAATGCTGGGGGGCCAAGAGACCCAGTACTTC.

This clonotype occurred a few times. The chain links TRBV7-6 to TRBJ2-5, with D uncertain. V was clipped by 1 base and J by 11 bases, with 23 bases between them. Germline values: CDR1 SGHVS, CDR2 FNYEAQ. The CDR3 length is 16 residues. CDR3 DNA sequence: TGTGCCAGCAGCTTAGGCCCCACCCAGGATGGCTATGAGCAGTACTTC. Translated, it gives CASSLGPTQDGYEQYF.

In regard to this clonotype: The junction departs from the called germline gene at one end, perhaps through a read error. CDR3 loop: CANSFRMPGQSYEQYF. CDR3 DNA: TGTGCCAACAGTTTCCGCATGCCGGGACAGTCCTACGAGCAGTACTTC. The chain has TRBV6-5 and TRBJ2-7, with 7 bases identical to TRBD1. The length of the CDR3 is 16 residues. Germline-derived CDR1 and CDR2 are MNHEY and SVGAGI.

The chain is built from TRBV7-2 and TRBJ2-5, with D possibly TRBD2 on 6 matching bases. The DNA end is a closer match to TRBJ2-1, so the J assignment may be wrong. This CDR3 spans 14 amino acids. The germline CDR1 and CDR2 sequences are SGHTA and FQGNSA. CDR3 DNA: TGTGCCAGCAGCACACTGACTAGGAAGGAGACCCAGTTCTTC. This codes for CASSTLTRKETQFF.

The rearrangement links TRBV7-2 to TRBJ2-7; a possible D gene is TRBD2 (6 bases). CDR3 length: 16 amino acids. Germline CDR1 and CDR2: SGHTA and FQGNSA. The germline V and J ends were trimmed by 1 base and 7 bases, with 20 bases remaining between them. The CDR3 reads CASSLVLAVSYNEQYF. In nucleotides, the CDR3 is TGTGCCAGCAGCTTAGTATTAGCGGTTTCCTACAATGAGCAGTACTTC.

The V and J genes are TRBV27 and TRBJ2-3; D unresolved. Between the trimmed V and J ends, which lost 5 bases and 6 bases, there was a span of 9 bases. Germline loops: CDR1 MNHEY, CDR2 SMNVEV (reference sequence). This CDR3 contains 12 residues. CDR3 protein: CASSLTPDTQYF. In nucleotides, the CDR3 is TGTGCCAGCAGTCTAACCCCGGATACGCAGTATTTT.

The V call is TRBV6-8, the J call TRBJ1-4; D is undetermined. The CDR3 contains 17 residues. The V gene's germline CDR1 is MNHGY and CDR2 SAAAGT. Trimming stripped 5 bases from V and 0 bases from J, with 16 bases between. The CDR3, as DNA: TGTGCCAGCAGTGCGTTATACGTACAAGCAACTAATGAAAAACTGTTTTTT. This encodes CASSALYVQATNEKLFF.

This clonotype was counted a few times. The V call is TRBV7-2, the J call TRBJ2-1; possibly TRBD2 for D (6 bases). The CDR3 has 15 amino acids. The V end lost 3 bases, the J end lost 10 bases, and 19 bases lay between the germline ends. Germline CDR1 and CDR2: SGHTA and FQGNSA. The CDR3 sequence: CASSFTGEGPDEQFF. The CDR3 bases are TGTGCCAGCAGCTTTACGGGAGAGGGCCCCGACGAGCAGTTCTTC.

V is TRBV11-3 and J is TRBJ1-1, with TRBD1 identical over 7 bases. CDR1 and CDR2 from the germline V gene are SGHNT and YENEEA. The V segment lost 5 bases and the J segment 2 bases; nucleotides outside the gene matches: 8. CDR3 length: 15 residues. The CDR3 sequence is CASSRWDSTNTEAFF. The CDR3 nucleotides are TGTGCCAGCAGCCGCTGGGACAGCACCAACACTGAAGCTTTCTTT.

This rearrangement joins TRBV27 to TRBJ1-6; D is unresolved. Germline V gene sequence: CDR1 MNHEY, CDR2 SMNVEV (reference sequence). The V end was cut by 0 bases, the J end by 4 bases, with 4 bases between. The CDR3 covers 14 residues. CDR3 protein: CASSLSLYNSPLHF. The CDR3 DNA follows: TGTGCCAGCAGTTTATCGCTGTATAATTCACCCCTCCACTTT.